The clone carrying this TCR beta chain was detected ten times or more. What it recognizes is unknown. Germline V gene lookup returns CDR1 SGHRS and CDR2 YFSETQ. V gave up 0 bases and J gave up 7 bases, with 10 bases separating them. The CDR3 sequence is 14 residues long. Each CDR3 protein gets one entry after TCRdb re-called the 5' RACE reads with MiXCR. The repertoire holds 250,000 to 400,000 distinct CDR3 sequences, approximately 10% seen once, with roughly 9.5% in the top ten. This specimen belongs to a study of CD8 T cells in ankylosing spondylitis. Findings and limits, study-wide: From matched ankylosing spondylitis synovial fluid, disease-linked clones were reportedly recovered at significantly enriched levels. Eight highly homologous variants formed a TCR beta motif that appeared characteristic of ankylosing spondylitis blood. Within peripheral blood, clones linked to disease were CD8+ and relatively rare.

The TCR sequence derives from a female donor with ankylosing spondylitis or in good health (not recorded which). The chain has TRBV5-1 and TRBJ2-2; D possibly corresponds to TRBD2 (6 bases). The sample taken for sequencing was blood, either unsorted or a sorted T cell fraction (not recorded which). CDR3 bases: TGCGCCAGCAGCTTGGTCCAGGGAGGCGGGGAGCTGTTTTTT. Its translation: CASSLVQGGGELFF.